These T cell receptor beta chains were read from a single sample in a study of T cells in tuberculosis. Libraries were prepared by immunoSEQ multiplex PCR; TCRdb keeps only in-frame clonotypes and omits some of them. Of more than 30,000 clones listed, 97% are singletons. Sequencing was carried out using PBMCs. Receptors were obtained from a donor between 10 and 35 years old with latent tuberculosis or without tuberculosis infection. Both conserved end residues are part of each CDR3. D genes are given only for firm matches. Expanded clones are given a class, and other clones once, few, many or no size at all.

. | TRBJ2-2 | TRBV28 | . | TGTGCCAGCATTTCCCCCTACGGCGGGGAGCTGTTTTTT | CASISPYGGELFF
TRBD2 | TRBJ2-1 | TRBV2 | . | TGTGCCAGCAGTGATATCTTTAGCGGGGGGGCTTCCAATGAGCAGTTCTTC | CASSDIFSGGASNEQFF
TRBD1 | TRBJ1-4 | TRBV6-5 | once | TGTGCCAGCAGACCCCATTTCAACAGGGGTGAAAAACTGTTTTTT | CASRPHFNRGEKLFF
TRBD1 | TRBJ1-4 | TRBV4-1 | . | TGCGCCAGCAGCCCCGCGGACAGGGACGAAAAACTGTTTTTT | CASSPADRDEKLFF
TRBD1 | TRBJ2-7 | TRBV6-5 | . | TGTGCCAGCAGACCAGGGACAGGGGGCTCCTACGAGCAGTACTTC | CASRPGTGGSYEQYF
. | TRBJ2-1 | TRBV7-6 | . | TGTGCCAGCAGCTTTAGTCTAGCTGGGAATGAGCAGTTCTTC | CASSFSLAGNEQFF
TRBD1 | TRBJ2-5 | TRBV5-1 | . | TGCGCCAGCAGCTCCCAGGGGGCCCGCACCCAAGAGACCCAGTACTTC | CASSSQGARTQETQYF
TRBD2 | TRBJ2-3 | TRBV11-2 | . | TGTGCCAGCAGCTTGTCAGCGGGACTAGCGACAGATACGCAGTATTTT | CASSLSAGLATDTQYF
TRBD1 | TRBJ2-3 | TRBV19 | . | TGTGCCAGTAGTTCCCGGACAGGGGGCACAGATACGCAGTATTTT | CASSSRTGGTDTQYF
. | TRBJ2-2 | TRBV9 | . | TGTGCCAGCAGCGTCTACTCGGGGGGCGGCACCGGGGAGCTGTTTTTT | CASSVYSGGGTGELFF
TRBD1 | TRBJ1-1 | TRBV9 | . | TGTGCCAGCAGCTCCGAGGGACAGCCCGACGGAGCTTTCTTT | CASSSEGQPDGAFF
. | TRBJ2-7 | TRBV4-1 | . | TGCGCCAGCAGCCAAGAATTGACAGGAACCTACGAGCAGTACTTC | CASSQELTGTYEQYF
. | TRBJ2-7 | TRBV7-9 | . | TGTGCCAGCAGCTTAGCCTCAATGGCAGGGAACGCCCCAGAGCAGTACTTC | CASSLASMAGNAPEQYF
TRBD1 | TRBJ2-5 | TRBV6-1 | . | TGTGCCAGCAGTGCAGAGGGGGCCCGGGAGACCCAGTACTTC | CASSAEGARETQYF
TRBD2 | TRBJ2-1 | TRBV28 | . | TGTGCCAGCAGTTTAGTAAGGGGGACTAGCGGGAGCTATGAGCAGTTCTTC | CASSLVRGTSGSYEQFF
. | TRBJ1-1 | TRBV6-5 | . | TGTGCCAGCAGTTACTCGAGTTTAAACACTGAAGCTTTCTTT | CASSYSSLNTEAFF
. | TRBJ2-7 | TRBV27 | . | TGTGCCAGCAGTCTTTCAGGGGCCCACGAGCAGTACTTC | CASSLSGAHEQYF
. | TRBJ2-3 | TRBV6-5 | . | TGTGCCAGCAGACCCACTAGGACCACAGATACGCAGTATTTT | CASRPTRTTDTQYF
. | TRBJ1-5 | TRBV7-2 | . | TGTGCCAGCAGCTTAAGCGAGTCCATCAATCAGCCCCAGCATTTT | CASSLSESINQPQHF
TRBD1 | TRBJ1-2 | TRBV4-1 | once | TGCGCCAGCAGCCAAGCGACAGGGGGAGGCTATGGCTACACCTTC | CASSQATGGGYGYTF
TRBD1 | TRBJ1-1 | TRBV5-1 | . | TGCGCCAGCAGCTTCGAGACAGGGTCCTTGAACACTGAAGCTTTCTTT | CASSFETGSLNTEAFF
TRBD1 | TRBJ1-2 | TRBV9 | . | TGTGCCAGCAGCGTCCGGGACAGGGGAAACTACGGCTACACCTTC | CASSVRDRGNYGYTF
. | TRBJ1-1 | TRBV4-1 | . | TGCGCCAGCAGCCAAGGTATAAGTACGCGGACTGAAGCTTTCTTT | CASSQGISTRTEAFF
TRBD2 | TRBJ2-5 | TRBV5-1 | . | TGCGCCAGCAGCTGGGGACTAGCGTCCCAAGAGACCCAGTACTTC | CASSWGLASQETQYF
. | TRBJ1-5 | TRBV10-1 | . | TGCGCCAGCAGCCTCGGGAAATCCCAGCATTTT | CASSLGKSQHF
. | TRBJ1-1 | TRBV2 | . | TGTGCCAGCAGAACGACAATGAGGAACACTGAAGCTTTCTTT | CASRTTMRNTEAFF
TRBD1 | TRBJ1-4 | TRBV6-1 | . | TGTGCCAGCAGTCCCCGGGACAGAGCTAATGAAAAACTGTTTTTT | CASSPRDRANEKLFF
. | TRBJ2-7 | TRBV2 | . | TGTGCCAGTAAGGGGGACAACCTTTCCTACGAGCAGTACTTC | CASKGDNLSYEQYF
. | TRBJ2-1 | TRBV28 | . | TGTGCCAGCAGTTCGTACTTGAACAATGAGCAGTTCTTC | CASSSYLNNEQFF